This TCR beta chain was recorded in a study of blood T cell repertoires in COVID-19. Original processing notes: Scientists estimated how many nucleated cells there were by amplifying reference gene primers. Produced via immunoSEQ multiplex PCR; TCRdb's table is partial and in-frame only. V, J and clone size were drawn from that table, and D and trimming were deduced from the DNA. The sample includes about 300,000 clones, around 90% of them seen just once. The CDR3 is 16 residues long. From germline, CDR1 is LGHNA and CDR2 YNFKEQ. J lost 10 bases, V lost 0 bases, and 14 bases had no gene match. This sequence joins TRBV4-2 and TRBJ1-1, with 7 bases aligning to TRBD1. The receptor comes from a woman aged 40 to 50 who had recovered from COVID-19. What was sequenced was PBMCs or T cells enriched from blood (not recorded which). The CDR3 coding sequence is TGTGCCAGCAGCCAAGATTGGACAGGTACCCCGCCGGGAGCTTTCTTT. Translation: CASSQDWTGTPPGAFF.